This T cell receptor beta chain came from a study of pediatric ulcerative colitis. The survey-level immunoSEQ assay was used. The table came from immunoSEQ multiplex PCR; TCRdb's copy has only in-frame clones and leaves some out. The sample lists 55,000 to 65,000 clones; about 80% were seen once. This clone occurred a few times. Its antigen remains unidentified. Whole-study results and caveats: Rectal repertoires separated controls, mild-moderate and acute severe colitis. Compared with controls, ulcerative colitis showed greater blood-rectum clone sharing.

The receptor was isolated from a boy aged 10-17 years with moderate ulcerative colitis. The sequenced sample was blood.

DNA for the CDR3: TGTGCCAGCAGGGACAGGGAATTAGCCTACGAGCAGTACTTC. Residues: CASRDRELAYEQYF. This chain connects TRBV2 to TRBJ2-7; 8 nucleotides line up with TRBD1. The V and J ends lost 6 bases and 2 bases, in that order; junction bases with no gene match: 6. CDR1 and CDR2 (germline): SNHLY, FYNNEI. The CDR3 loop spans 14 amino acids.